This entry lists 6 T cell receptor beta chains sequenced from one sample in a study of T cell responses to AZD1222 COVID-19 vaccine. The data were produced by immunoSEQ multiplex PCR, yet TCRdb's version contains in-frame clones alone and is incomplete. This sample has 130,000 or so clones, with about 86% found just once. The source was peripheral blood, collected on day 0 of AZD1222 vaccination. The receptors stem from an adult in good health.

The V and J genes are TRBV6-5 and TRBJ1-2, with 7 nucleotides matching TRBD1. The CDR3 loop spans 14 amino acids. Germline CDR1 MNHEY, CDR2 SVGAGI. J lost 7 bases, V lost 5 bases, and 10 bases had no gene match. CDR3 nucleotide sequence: TGTGCCAGCAGTAAACAGGGGCGTTCTTCTGGCTACACCTTC. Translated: CASSKQGRSSGYTF.

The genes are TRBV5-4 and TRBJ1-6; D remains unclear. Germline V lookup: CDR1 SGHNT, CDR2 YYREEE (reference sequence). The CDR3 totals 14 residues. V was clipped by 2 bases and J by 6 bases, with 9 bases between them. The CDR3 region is CASSLELGNSPLHF. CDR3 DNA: TGTGCCAGCAGCTTAGAATTGGGTAATTCACCCCTCCACTTT. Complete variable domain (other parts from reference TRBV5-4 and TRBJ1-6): ETGVTQSPTHLIKTRGQQVTLRCSSQSGHNTVSWYQQALGQGPQFIFQYYREEENGRGNFPPRFSGLQFPNYSSELNVNALELDDSALYLCASSLELGNSPLHFGNGTRLTVT.

CDR3 coding DNA: TGTGCCATCACCGCTGGACAGGGGGATTTTGGCTACACCTTC. This translates into CAITAGQGDFGYTF. This chain joins TRBV10-3 and TRBJ1-2; 10 bases agree with TRBD1. The CDR3 has 14 residues. With 7 bases clipped from V and 7 bases from J, the junction kept 9 bases outside the gene matches. CDR1 is ENHRY and CDR2 is SYGVKD in the germline V gene.

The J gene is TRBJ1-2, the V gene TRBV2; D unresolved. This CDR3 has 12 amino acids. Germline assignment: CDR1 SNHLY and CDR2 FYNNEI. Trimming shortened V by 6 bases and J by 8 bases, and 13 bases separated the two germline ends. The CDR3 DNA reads TGTGCCAGCAGAGACGGAGCGGCGGGCTACACCTTC. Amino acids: CASRDGAAGYTF. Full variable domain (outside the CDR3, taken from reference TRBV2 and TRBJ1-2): EPEVTQTPSHQVTQMGQEVILRCVPISNHLYFYWYRQILGQKVEFLVSFYNNEISEKSEIFDDQFSVERPDGSNFTLKIRSTKLEDSAMYFCASRDGAAGYTFGSGTRLTVV.

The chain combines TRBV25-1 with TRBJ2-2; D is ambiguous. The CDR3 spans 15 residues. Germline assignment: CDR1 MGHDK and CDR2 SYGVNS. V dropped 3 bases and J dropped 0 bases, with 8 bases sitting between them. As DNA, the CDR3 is TGTGCCAGCAGTGATGCCATAACGAACACCGGGGAGCTGTTTTTT. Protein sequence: CASSDAITNTGELFF.

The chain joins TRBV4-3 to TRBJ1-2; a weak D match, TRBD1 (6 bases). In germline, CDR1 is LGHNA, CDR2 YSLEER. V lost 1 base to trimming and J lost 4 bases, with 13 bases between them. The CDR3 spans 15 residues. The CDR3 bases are TGCGCCAGCAGCCAAGCCGACAGGATGGTCTATGGCTACACCTTC. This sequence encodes CASSQADRMVYGYTF.